This T cell receptor (beta chain) is from a study of blood T cell repertoires in COVID-19. The overall study: Both acute and convalescent COVID-19 samples were obtained from the United States, Italy and Spain. The cDNA or gDNA used as material had been derived from T cells, B-cell-depleted T cells, or PBMCs.

Germline V gene data show CDR1 as KGHSH and CDR2 as LQKENI. This CDR3 is 14 amino acids long. V lost 3 bases, J lost 0 bases, and 8 bases lay in between. Original handling: How many nucleated cells were present was estimated from reference gene primer amplification. Only in-frame clones appear in the TCRdb table, and some are missing; sequencing was by immunoSEQ multiplex PCR. That table furnishes V, J and clone size, whereas the DNA furnished D and trimming. Among about 180,000 clones listed, less than 90% were seen once. V usage is TRBV18 and J usage is TRBJ1-1, with D possibly being TRBD1 (5 bases). This TCR came from a man aged 65 to 79 with active or convalescent COVID-19. Sequencing was done on a sample of peripheral blood. CDR3 bases: TGTGCCAGCTCACCCGACAGATTGAACACTGAAGCTTTCTTT. It yields the protein CASSPDRLNTEAFF.